This TCR beta chain was obtained from a study of OX40 agonist ivuxolimab in advanced cancers. Overall study context: Clinicians treated patients with ivuxolimab, an agonistic anti-OX40 (CD134) antibody. It was permissible to have had prior anti-PD-1, anti-PD-L1 or anti-CTLA-4 therapy, and approximately 41% had some.

Here immunoSEQ multiplex PCR was the method, and the copy in TCRdb shows in-frame clones only, minus some. The table shows thousands of clones, with 60% to 75% occurring only once. The V gene's germline CDR1 is SGHAT and CDR2 FQNNGV. V lost 1 base and J lost 0, with 9 bases in between. The CDR3 runs 15 residues. The chain links TRBV11-2 to TRBJ1-1; D not resolved. Material: CD4+ or CD8+ T cells sorted from blood, obtained in a trial of the OX40 agonist ivuxolimab. The source of this sequence is an adult with an advanced solid tumor such as melanoma, head and neck, liver or kidney cancer. The CDR3 here is CASSLGEQLNTEAFF. CDR3 DNA: TGTGCCAGCAGCTTAGGGGAACAGTTGAACACTGAAGCTTTCTTT.